The clone carrying this T cell receptor (beta chain) was detected a few times. The data are from a study of OX40 agonist ivuxolimab in advanced cancers. Across the whole study: Participants, 75% to 85% male, averaged about 59 years of age, ranging from roughly 23 to 80. Three individuals attained partial responses, comprising one hepatocellular carcinoma case and two cutaneous melanoma cases.

This CDR3 has 16 amino acids. CDR1 is SGHRS, CDR2 YFSETQ, per germline. V dropped 3 bases and J dropped 3 bases, with 15 bases sitting between them. Repertoires were generated with immunoSEQ multiplex PCR, while TCRdb's copy carries only in-frame clones and drops some. Here the sample spans 80,000 or so clones, 90% being singletons. Sequences were derived from CD4+ or CD8+ T cells sorted from blood, sampled in a trial of the OX40 agonist ivuxolimab. The chain is built from TRBV5-1 and TRBJ2-2; TRBD1 is a possible D gene (6 bases). The sequence came from an adult with an advanced solid tumor such as melanoma, head and neck, liver or kidney cancer. The CDR3 DNA reads TGCGCCAGCAGCTACTCACTTCGGACAGACACCGGGGAGCTGTTTTTT. Translating gives CASSYSLRTDTGELFF.